Given below is one TCR beta chain in context. Its antigen is not identified. Time point reported: newly diagnosed GD, antithyroid drugs for less than 3 months. PBMCs were the source of the RNA used for TCR sequencing. The EDTA tubes were filled with about 10 milliliters of drawn peripheral blood. These data originate in a study of regulatory T cells in long-lasting Graves disease. The length of the CDR3 is 19 residues. Germline CDR1 and CDR2: LNHDA and SQIVND (reference sequence). V gave up 7 bases and J gave up 0 bases, with 26 bases separating them. HTBI primers from iRepertoire and Arm-PCR of CDR3 regions yielded the TCR beta libraries. TCRdb redid the calling of the multiplex PCR reads with MiXCR, one entry per CDR3 protein. The sample records more than 300,000 distinct CDR3 sequences, roughly 17% being singletons. Whole-study results and caveats: Patients with persistent Graves' had lower TCR diversity than newly diagnosed patients.

The same data also contributed to another study, on T cells in Graves' hyperthyroidism and ophthalmopathy. Per that paper: Diagnosing involved the use of clinical symptoms, serum thyroxine and TRAb, thyroid ultrasound and orbital computed tomography. Primed by the HTBI set, a first-round RT-PCR was run on the TCR CDR3.

The clonotype was recovered from a woman between 18 and 30 years old with Graves disease. The chain has TRBV19 and TRBJ2-3, with D maybe TRBD2 (7 bases). Specimen: peripheral blood mononuclear cells (PBMCs), collected at new diagnosis, from a patient treated with antithyroid drugs. CDR3 sequence: CASMSGFSRGLTSTDTQYF. In nucleotides, the CDR3 is TGTGCCAGTATGTCCGGCTTTTCCAGGGGACTAACCAGCACAGATACGCAGTATTTT.